A selection of T cell receptor beta chains follows, all from one sample in a study of cytomegalovirus exposure and HLA in healthy donors. TCRdb's copy holds only in-frame clones and misses some; the assay was immunoSEQ multiplex PCR. The data contain about 120,000 clones, roughly 80% of them singletons. Sequencing was done on a sample of PBMCs. Every receptor here comes from a man between 45 and 60 years old in good health and CMV-seronegative. Both conserved end residues are part of each CDR3. Fields, in order: V gene, J gene, clone size, D gene, CDR3 protein, CDR3 DNA. The D gene is left open where the match is weak. A row's size may be missing; if present it is once, few, many or a size class.

TRBV27	TRBJ2-1	.	TRBD2	CASSFSGRLTEQFF	TGTGCCAGCAGTTTTAGCGGGAGGCTGACTGAGCAGTTCTTC
TRBV19	TRBJ2-7	.	TRBD1	CASTPGQGSGEQYF	TGTGCCAGTACTCCGGGACAGGGGTCGGGGGAGCAGTACTTC
TRBV4-1	TRBJ2-7	.	TRBD1	CASSHHTRGQDYEQYF	TGCGCCAGCAGCCACCATACTAGGGGACAGGATTACGAGCAGTACTTC
TRBV9	TRBJ1-1	few	.	CASSERLGRDTEAFF	TGTGCCAGCAGCGAAAGGCTAGGGAGGGACACTGAAGCTTTCTTT
TRBV5-4	TRBJ2-1	few	TRBD1	CASSKDRRTYNEQFF	TGTGCCAGCAGCAAGGACAGGCGGACCTACAATGAGCAGTTCTTC
TRBV19	TRBJ1-4	.	.	CASSKGRGQGNEKLFF	TGTGCCAGTAGTAAAGGGAGGGGCCAAGGTAATGAAAAACTGTTTTTT
TRBV7-9	TRBJ1-1	.	.	CASSLKAGARGGSRAEAFF	TGTGCCAGCAGCTTAAAAGCAGGGGCCAGGGGAGGGTCGCGCGCTGAAGCTTTCTTT
TRBV27	TRBJ1-6	.	.	CASSLGPGSPLHF	TGTGCCAGCAGTTTAGGTCCGGGGTCACCCCTCCACTTT
TRBV6-5	TRBJ2-1	.	TRBD2	CASGGGPSYNEQFF	TGTGCCAGCGGCGGGGGGCCAAGCTACAATGAGCAGTTCTTC
TRBV2	TRBJ1-3	.	.	CATAGTISNTIYF	TGTGCCACTGCGGGGACGATAAGCAACACCATATATTTT
TRBV27	TRBJ2-3	.	TRBD1	CASTLVGGHLTDTQYF	TGTGCCAGCACTTTAGTAGGGGGCCACCTCACAGATACGCAGTATTTT
TRBV7-2	TRBJ2-7	.	TRBD2	CASSSGTSGLYEQYF	TGTGCCAGCAGTTCAGGGACTAGCGGACTATACGAGCAGTACTTC
TRBV2	TRBJ2-7	once	.	CASSDRGILNEQYF	TGTGCCAGCAGTGACAGGGGTATTTTGAACGAGCAGTACTTC
TRBV6-5	TRBJ2-7	.	TRBD1	CASRKGQGEDYEQYF	TGTGCCAGCAGGAAGGGACAGGGGGAGGATTACGAGCAGTACTTC
TRBV4-2	TRBJ2-1	.	TRBD2	CASSQDPVSGGSLGSEQFF	TGTGCCAGCAGCCAAGACCCGGTTAGCGGGGGATCCCTCGGGAGTGAGCAGTTCTTC
TRBV6-5	TRBJ2-7	.	TRBD2	CASKAGLALHEQYF	TGTGCCAGCAAGGCCGGACTAGCGCTTCACGAGCAGTACTTC
TRBV2	TRBJ1-5	once	.	CASSQGLSNQPQHF	TGTGCCAGCAGTCAGGGCTTAAGCAATCAGCCCCAGCATTTT